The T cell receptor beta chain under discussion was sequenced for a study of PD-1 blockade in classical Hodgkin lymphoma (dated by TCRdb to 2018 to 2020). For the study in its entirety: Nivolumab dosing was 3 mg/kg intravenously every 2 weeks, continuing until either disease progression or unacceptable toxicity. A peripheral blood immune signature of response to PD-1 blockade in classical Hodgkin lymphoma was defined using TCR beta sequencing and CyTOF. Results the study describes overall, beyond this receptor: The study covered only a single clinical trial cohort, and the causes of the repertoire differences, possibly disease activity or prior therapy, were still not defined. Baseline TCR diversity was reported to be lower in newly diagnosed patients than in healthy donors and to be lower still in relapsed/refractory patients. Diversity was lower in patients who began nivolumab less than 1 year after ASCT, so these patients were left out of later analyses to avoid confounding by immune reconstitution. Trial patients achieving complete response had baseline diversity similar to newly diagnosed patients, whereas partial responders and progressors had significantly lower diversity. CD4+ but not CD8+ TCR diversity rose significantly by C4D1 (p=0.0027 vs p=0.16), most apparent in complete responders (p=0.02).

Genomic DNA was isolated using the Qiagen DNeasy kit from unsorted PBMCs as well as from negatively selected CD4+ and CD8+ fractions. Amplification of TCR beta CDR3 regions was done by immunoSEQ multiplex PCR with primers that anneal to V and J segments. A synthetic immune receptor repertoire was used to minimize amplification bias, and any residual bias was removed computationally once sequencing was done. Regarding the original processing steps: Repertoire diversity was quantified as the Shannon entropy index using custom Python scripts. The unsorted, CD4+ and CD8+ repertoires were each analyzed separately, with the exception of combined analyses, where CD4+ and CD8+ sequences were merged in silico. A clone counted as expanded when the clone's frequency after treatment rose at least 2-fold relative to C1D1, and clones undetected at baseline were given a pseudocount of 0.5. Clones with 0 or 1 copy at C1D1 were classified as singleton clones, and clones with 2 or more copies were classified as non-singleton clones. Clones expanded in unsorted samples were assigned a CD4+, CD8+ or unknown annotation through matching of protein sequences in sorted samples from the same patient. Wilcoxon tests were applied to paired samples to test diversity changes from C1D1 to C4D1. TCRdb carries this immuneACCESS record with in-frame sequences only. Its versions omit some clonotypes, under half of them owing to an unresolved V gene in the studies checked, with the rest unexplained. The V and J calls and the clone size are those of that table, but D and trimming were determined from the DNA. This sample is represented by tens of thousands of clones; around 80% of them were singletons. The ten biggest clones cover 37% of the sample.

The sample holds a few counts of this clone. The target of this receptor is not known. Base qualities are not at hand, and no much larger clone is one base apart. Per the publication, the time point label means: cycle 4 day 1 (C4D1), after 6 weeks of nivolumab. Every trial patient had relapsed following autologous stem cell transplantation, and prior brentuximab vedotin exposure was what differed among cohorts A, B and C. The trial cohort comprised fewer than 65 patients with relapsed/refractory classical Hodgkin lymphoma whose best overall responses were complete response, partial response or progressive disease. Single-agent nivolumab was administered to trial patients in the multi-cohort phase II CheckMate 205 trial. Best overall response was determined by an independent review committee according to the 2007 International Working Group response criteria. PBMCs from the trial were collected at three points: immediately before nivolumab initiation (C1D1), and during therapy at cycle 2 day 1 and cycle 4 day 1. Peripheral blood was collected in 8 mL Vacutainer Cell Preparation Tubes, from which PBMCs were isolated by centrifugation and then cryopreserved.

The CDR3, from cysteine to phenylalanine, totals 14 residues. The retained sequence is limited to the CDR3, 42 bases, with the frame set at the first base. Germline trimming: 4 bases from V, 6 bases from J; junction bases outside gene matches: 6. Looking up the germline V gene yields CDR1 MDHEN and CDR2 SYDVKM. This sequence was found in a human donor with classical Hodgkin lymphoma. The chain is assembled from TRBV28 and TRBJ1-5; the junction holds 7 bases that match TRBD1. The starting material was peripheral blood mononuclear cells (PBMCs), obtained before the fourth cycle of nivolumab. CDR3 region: CASSSTGLGQPQHF. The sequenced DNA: TGTGCCAGCAGTTCGACAGGGCTAGGTCAGCCCCAGCATTTT.